The present TCR beta chain was sequenced within a study of T-cell reconstitution after alpha-beta-depleted transplantation in children. Whole-study findings and limits: Surviving recipient T cells and intrathymic progenitors accounted for some patients' high TCRbeta diversity at day 60. Newly generated T cells supplied most T-cell counts and diversity one year post-transplant. As was reported, about two months after transplant, alpha-beta T cells came from several hundred expanded graft clones.

The V gene lost 0 bases and the J gene lost 5 bases, with 19 bases spanning the gap. CDR3 size: 17 residues. The germline V gene has CDR1 LGHDT and CDR2 YNNKEL (reference sequence). Molecular barcoding with unique molecular identifiers was used for the TCRbeta library. In TCRdb, the PCR reads were re-called with MiXCR into one record per CDR3 protein. The table includes about 500,000 distinct CDR3 sequences, about an eighth detected once. Note on this clonotype: Its antigen is not identified.

This rearrangement joins TRBV3-1 to TRBJ2-5; D may be TRBD2 (6 bases). The sample here was PBMCs, mostly from graft donor cells, taken 180 days after TCRalphabeta/CD19-depleted stem cell transplant. The sequence came from a female patient between 2 and 15 years old who had a stem cell transplant for aplastic anemia, so the T cells may come from the graft donor. CDR3 bases: TGTGCCAGCAGCCAAGATCTCCGTCAGGGAGGAGGGGAGACCCAGTACTTC. This codes for CASSQDLRQGGGETQYF.